The 31 T cell receptor beta chains presented below share a single source sample, sequenced in a study of blood T cell repertoires in COVID-19. Only in-frame clones appear in the TCRdb table, and some are missing; sequencing was by immunoSEQ multiplex PCR. Of 150,000 to 200,000 clones in the sample, roughly four fifths were seen once. Source material: peripheral blood. The receptor source for this set is a human donor with acute or convalescent COVID-19. The donor label of this sample is uncertain.

This chain joins TRBV18 and TRBJ2-7; D is ambiguous. V lost 3 bases and J 0 bases, leaving 9 bases between the germline ends. The CDR3 sequence is 14 residues long. Germline V CDR1 and CDR2: KGHSH, LQKENI. In DNA form, the CDR3 reads TGTGCCAGCTCACCCCTGGTAGCCTCCTACGAGCAGTACTTC. Amino acids: CASSPLVASYEQYF.

CDR3: CASSEGGQIYEQYF. CDR3 nucleotide sequence: TGTGCCAGCAGTGAAGGGGGACAGATCTACGAGCAGTACTTC. V and J are TRBV6-1 and TRBJ2-7; 7 nucleotides match TRBD1. The CDR3 extends over 14 amino acids. Looked up from germline, CDR1 is MNHNS and CDR2 is SASEGT. The junction had 3 bases not matched to a gene; V was cut back by 1 base and J by 3 bases.

This clone came up once. The chain recombines TRBV7-2 with TRBJ2-7; the match to TRBD2 covers 11 bases. Germline loops: CDR1 SGHTA, CDR2 FQGNSA. Losses at the gene ends were 7 bases for V and 2 bases for J; bases not matched to a gene: 10. The CDR3 runs to 16 residues. The CDR3, as DNA: TGTGCCAGCACGGTTAGCGGGGGGGCCTCCGCCTACGAGCAGTACTTC. Its translation is CASTVSGGASAYEQYF.

The count of this clone is one. The chain couples TRBV9 to TRBJ1-1; TRBD1 might be the D (5 bases). Trimming took off 2 bases at V and 0 bases at J, with 8 bases between the two ends. The CDR3 runs to 14 residues. Per germline, CDR1 SGDLS and CDR2 YYNGEE. Written as DNA, the CDR3 is TGTGCCAGCAGCGTTTTAGGGGTGAACACTGAAGCTTTCTTT. Its protein is CASSVLGVNTEAFF. The variable domain in full, with the rest retrieved from reference TRBV9 and TRBJ1-1, is DSGVTQTPKHLITATGQRVTLRCSPRSGDLSVYWYQQSLDQGLQFLIQYYNGEERAKGNILERFSAQQFPDLHSELNLSSLELGDSALYFCASSVLGVNTEAFFGQGTRLTVV.

Only one count was recorded for this clone. The chain recombines TRBV2 with TRBJ2-5, with D possibly matching TRBD1 (6 bases). CDR1 SNHLY and CDR2 FYNNEI come from the germline V gene. V was trimmed by 8 bases and J by 5 bases, leaving 18 bases between them. CDR3 size: 14 residues. The CDR3 DNA is TGTGCCAGCGATAAACAGGGTTTCGGGGAGACCCAGTACTTC. Protein: CASDKQGFGETQYF.

The rearrangement links TRBV5-1 to TRBJ1-1, with no clear D. This CDR3 comprises 15 residues. Germline CDR1 and CDR2: SGHRS and YFSETQ. The V end lost 3 bases, the J end lost 2 bases, and 14 bases lay between the germline ends. This chain's CDR3 is CASSSWTGSNTEAFF. The CDR3 coding sequence is TGCGCCAGCAGCTCATGGACGGGGTCAAACACTGAAGCTTTCTTT.

The rearrangement links TRBV5-1 to TRBJ2-7; 11 bases fit TRBD2. Germline CDR1 is SGHRS and CDR2 is YFSETQ. With V trimmed by 2 bases and J by 6 bases, 10 bases remained unmatched. This CDR3 contains 16 residues. As DNA, the CDR3 is TGCGCCAGCAGCTTTAGCGGGAGGGGAACAGGGGGCGAGCAGTACTTC. This sequence encodes CASSFSGRGTGGEQYF.

This chain links TRBV9 with TRBJ2-1, with a tentative D call TRBD2 (7 bases). Germline CDR1 and CDR2: SGDLS and YYNGEE. The CDR3 loop spans 16 amino acids. Trimming left V 0 bases short and J 4 bases short, with 14 bases between. Here the CDR3 reads CASSVGGGAPYNEQFF. Here the CDR3 DNA reads TGTGCCAGCAGCGTAGGTGGGGGGGCCCCTTACAATGAGCAGTTCTTC.

The chain combines TRBV30 with TRBJ1-2; a weak D match, TRBD1 (5 bases). Germline values: CDR1 GTSNPN, CDR2 SVGIG (reference sequence). V shed 1 base and J shed 4 bases, with 10 bases lying between them. This CDR3 is 13 amino acids long. The CDR3 sequence: CAWSGTGSYGYTF. In DNA, the CDR3 is TGTGCCTGGAGTGGAACAGGTTCCTATGGCTACACCTTC.

V and J are TRBV2 and TRBJ2-2; 7 bases line up with TRBD1. Germline loops: CDR1 SNHLY, CDR2 FYNNEI. After removal of 4 bases from V and 5 bases from J, the junction contained 7 bases not matched to a gene. The CDR3 totals 15 residues. CDR3 residues: CASSVRAGGTGELFF. The CDR3 region has the DNA TGTGCCAGCAGTGTGAGGGCAGGGGGAACCGGGGAGCTGTTTTTT.

The V call is TRBV11-2, the J call TRBJ2-7; 10 bases are shared with TRBD2. Germline V CDR1 and CDR2: SGHAT, FQNNGV. V shed 5 bases and J 2 bases; nucleotides not matched to a gene: 3. The CDR3 is 14 residues long. CDR3 DNA: TGTGCCAGCAGCGCCACTAGCGGGGCCTACGAGCAGTACTTC. Protein product: CASSATSGAYEQYF.

This chain uses TRBV19 with TRBJ2-7, with TRBD1 as a possible D gene (6 bases). The CDR3 loop spans 16 amino acids. The germline V and J ends were trimmed by 3 bases and 0 bases, with 15 bases remaining between them. Germline V gives CDR1 LNHDA, CDR2 SQIVND (reference sequence). CDR3 protein: CASSIRRGLSSYEQYF. For the CDR3, the DNA is TGTGCCAGTAGTATTCGCAGGGGTCTGAGCTCCTACGAGCAGTACTTC.

V gene TRBV7-8 combines with J gene TRBJ1-2, with 8 positions matching TRBD1. V lost 2 bases and J lost 7; bases outside the gene matches: 9. Germline CDR1 SGHVS, CDR2 FQNEAQ. CDR3 length equals 15 residues. This CDR3 is CASSLRAGGVAGYTF. The CDR3 nucleotides are TGTGCCAGCAGCTTAAGGGCAGGGGGCGTAGCTGGCTACACCTTC.

This sequence joins TRBV18 and TRBJ2-7; D ambiguous. V lost 0 bases, J lost 3 bases, and 6 bases lay in between. The CDR3 is 13 residues long. Germline V gene data show CDR1 as KGHSH and CDR2 as LQKENI. The CDR3 reads CASSPPYSYEQYF. In DNA form, the CDR3 reads TGTGCCAGCTCACCACCGTACAGCTACGAGCAGTACTTC.

This chain joins TRBV6-6 and TRBJ2-7; 10 bases align to TRBD1. Germline CDR1 is MNHNY and CDR2 is SVGAGI (reference sequence). The CDR3 extends over 13 amino acids. After removal of 10 bases from V and 3 bases from J, the junction contained 6 bases not matched to a gene. The CDR3 DNA is TGTGCCACCAGGGACAGGGGAGTCTACGAGCAGTACTTC. Protein: CATRDRGVYEQYF.

The J gene is TRBJ2-2, the V gene TRBV28; 11 nucleotides agree with TRBD2. Germline CDR1 is MDHEN and CDR2 is SYDVKM. The CDR3 runs to 16 residues. Trimming at V came to 5 bases and at J to 5 bases, leaving 7 bases not matched to a gene. DNA of the CDR3: TGTGCCAGCAGTCACCGACTAGCGGGAACGACCGGGGAGCTGTTTTTT. Encoded protein: CASSHRLAGTTGELFF.

The V call is TRBV7-3, the J call TRBJ2-3; D is ambiguous. The CDR3 is 15 amino acids. V was cut by 0 bases and J by 1 base, with 8 bases left in between. Germline V gene lookup returns CDR1 SGHTA and CDR2 FQGTGA. CDR3 sequence: CASSLTPSRTDTQYF. CDR3 bases: TGTGCCAGCAGCTTAACTCCTAGTCGCACAGATACGCAGTATTTT.

The chain has TRBV3-1 (or the pseudogene TRBV3-2) and TRBJ2-7; TRBD1 aligns across 9 bases. Germline lookup yields CDR1 LGHDT and CDR2 YNNKEL (reference sequence). This CDR3 contains 16 residues. Germline trimming cut 8 bases from V and 2 bases from J; bases unmatched to any gene: 13. CDR3 DNA sequence: TGTGCCAGCGGTCTCGCCGGGACAGGGCCCCCCTACGAGCAGTACTTC. It codes for CASGLAGTGPPYEQYF.

The chain couples TRBV5-1 to TRBJ1-2; 7 positions match TRBD1. With 4 bases clipped from V and 7 bases from J, the junction kept 7 bases outside the gene matches. CDR3 size: 13 residues. In germline, CDR1 is SGHRS, CDR2 YFSETQ. This CDR3 is CASSPDREAGYTF. CDR3 coding DNA: TGCGCCAGCAGCCCAGACAGGGAGGCTGGCTACACCTTC.

V is TRBV6-1 and J is TRBJ1-2, with D tentatively TRBD1 (6 bases). This CDR3 has 15 amino acids. Per germline, CDR1 MNHNS and CDR2 SASEGT. The V end was cut by 1 base, the J end by 4 bases, with 13 bases between. This chain's CDR3 is CASSEGIQGIYGYTF. The CDR3 DNA is TGTGCCAGCAGTGAAGGGATCCAGGGGATCTATGGCTACACCTTC.

This sequence joins TRBV11-3 and TRBJ2-2, with D perhaps matching TRBD1 (5 bases). Germline lookup yields CDR1 SGHNT and CDR2 YENEEA. Trimming shortened V by 1 base and J by 3 bases, and 12 bases separated the two germline ends. This CDR3 has 16 amino acids. The CDR3 sequence is CASSLGPGPDTGELFF. The CDR3, as DNA: TGTGCCAGCAGCTTAGGGCCAGGGCCCGACACCGGGGAGCTGTTTTTT. The complete variable domain, with remaining parts taken from reference TRBV11-3 and TRBJ2-2, reads EAGVVQSPRYKIIEKKQPVAFWCNPISGHNTLYWYLQNLGQGPELLIRYENEEAVDDSQLPKDRFSAERLKGVDSTLKIQPAELGDSAVYLCASSLGPGPDTGELFFGEGSRLTVL.

Notes on this clone: Likely a read error: the CDR3 ends without its conserved phenylalanine or tryptophan. The DNA is left out, because the CDR3 cannot be placed on it with certainty; the CDR3 is given as TCRdb lists it. The V and J genes are TRBV6-1 and TRBJ2-7; the D call in the table, TRBD2, was not verified against the DNA. CDR1 and CDR2 from the germline V gene are MNHNS and SASEGT. The CDR3 contains 13 residues when both ends are counted. This CDR3 is CASSESGGTSGFL.

CDR3 DNA sequence: TGCAGCGTTCGCATGGGGCTGGGGGGCACTGAAGCTTTCTTT. Translated, it gives CSVRMGLGGTEAFF. J is TRBJ1-1 and V is TRBV29-1; possible D gene TRBD1, 5 bases. Trimming removed 5 bases at V and 4 bases at J, with 17 bases between. The CDR3 contains 14 residues. Germline CDR1 reads SQVTM; CDR2 reads ANQGSEA.

J is TRBJ2-7 and V is TRBV3-1 (or the pseudogene TRBV3-2); tentative D call: TRBD1 (6 bases). The CDR3 length is 14 residues. Trimming stripped 6 bases from V and 2 bases from J, with 14 bases between. Per germline, CDR1 LGHDT and CDR2 YNNKEL (reference sequence). This CDR3 reads CASSPTGTPYEQYF. The CDR3, as DNA: TGTGCCAGCAGTCCTACCGGGACACCCTACGAGCAGTACTTC.

The V gene is TRBV19, the J gene TRBJ1-2; 8 bases match TRBD1. The CDR3 spans 17 residues. Germline CDR1 reads LNHDA; CDR2 reads SQIVND (reference sequence). J was trimmed by 3 bases and V by 2 bases; bases with no gene match: 11. This CDR3 is CASSITWRGQGYYGYTF. The CDR3 DNA reads TGTGCCAGTAGTATAACTTGGCGCGGACAGGGCTACTATGGCTACACCTTC.

The rearrangement uses TRBV19 and TRBJ2-3; the match to TRBD2 covers 8 bases. The trim removed 6 bases at V and 6 bases at J, leaving 8 bases unmatched. This CDR3 is 14 amino acids long. The V gene's germline CDR1 is LNHDA and CDR2 SQIVND (reference sequence). This chain's CDR3 is CASSGLAATDTQYF. CDR3 nucleotides: TGTGCCAGTAGCGGACTAGCCGCCACGGATACGCAGTATTTT.

V is TRBV9 and J is TRBJ2-1, with TRBD2 identical over 12 bases. V was pared by 4 bases and J by 0 bases, with 5 bases of the junction left unmatched. Germline V CDR1 and CDR2: SGDLS, YYNGEE. CDR3 length: 17 residues. The CDR3 protein is CASSLSSGGASYNEQFF. In nucleotides, the CDR3 is TGTGCCAGCAGCTTATCTAGCGGGGGGGCCTCCTACAATGAGCAGTTCTTC.

The chain uses TRBV2 and TRBJ1-2; D gene unclear. Germline loops: CDR1 SNHLY, CDR2 FYNNEI. The ends were cut back, 7 bases at V and 2 bases at J, with 11 bases in the middle. The CDR3 covers 13 residues. In DNA form, the CDR3 reads TGTGCCAGCACCAAGAACACGAACTATGGCTACACCTTC. Its translation: CASTKNTNYGYTF.

This rearrangement joins TRBV5-4 to TRBJ1-2, with 10 bases matching TRBD1. CDR1 is SGHNT and CDR2 is YYREEE in the germline V gene (reference sequence). CDR3 length: 15 residues. The ends lost 5 bases at V and 4 bases at J; junction bases unmatched: 8. Written as DNA, the CDR3 is TGTGCCAGCAGTCCCGGGACAGGGGACTTCTATGGCTACACCTTC. This codes for CASSPGTGDFYGYTF.

V gene TRBV7-2 combines with J gene TRBJ2-1; 8 bases line up with TRBD2. The trim removed 1 base at V and 5 bases at J, leaving 4 bases unmatched. The CDR3 spans 15 residues. Germline values: CDR1 SGHTA, CDR2 FQGNSA. CDR3 sequence reads: CASSLDGGRHNEQFF. CDR3 DNA sequence: TGTGCCAGCAGCTTAGATGGCGGGAGGCACAATGAGCAGTTCTTC.

V and J are TRBV3-1 (or the pseudogene TRBV3-2) and TRBJ1-2, with D tentatively TRBD1 (5 bases). The CDR3 totals 18 residues. CDR1 and CDR2 from the germline V gene are LGHDT and YNNKEL (reference sequence). The V gene lost 5 bases and the J gene lost 2 bases, with 24 bases spanning the gap. Written as DNA, the CDR3 is TGTGCCAGCAGCGTCAACTCACTCCAGGGAGGGTCGAACTATGGCTACACCTTC. Its translation: CASSVNSLQGGSNYGYTF.